A single sample gave rise to the 6 T cell receptor beta chains below, sequenced in a study of OX40 agonist ivuxolimab in advanced cancers. The protocol was immunoSEQ multiplex PCR, while the TCRdb copy is restricted to in-frame clones and leaves out a portion. The sample gives approximately 66,000 clones, around four fifths of which show up once; approximately 3.2% is in the top ten. The sequencing here drew on CD4+ or CD8+ T cells sorted from blood, taken in a trial of the OX40 agonist ivuxolimab. The receptors were sampled from an adult with an advanced solid tumor such as melanoma, head and neck, liver or kidney cancer.

This chain uses TRBV10-3 with TRBJ1-6; TRBD1 agrees at 10 bases. V dropped 4 bases and J dropped 7; count of bases not matched to a gene: 7. In germline, CDR1 is ENHRY, CDR2 SYGVKD. This CDR3 is 16 amino acids long. The CDR3 DNA follows: TGTGCCATCAGTGCCGCTGGGACAGGGGCCAATTCACCCCTCCACTTT. This sequence encodes CAISAAGTGANSPLHF.

The chain recombines TRBV7-3 with TRBJ2-6; D gene unclear. Trimming shortened V by 5 bases and J by 2 bases, and 10 bases separated the two germline ends. The CDR3 loop spans 15 amino acids. Germline CDR1 reads SGHTA; CDR2 reads FQGTGA. The CDR3 DNA follows: TGTGCCAGCAGCGGCCTGGGTACTGGGGCCAACGTCCTGACTTTC. This gives the protein CASSGLGTGANVLTF.

The chain carries TRBV6-6 and TRBJ2-3, with a weak D call TRBD1 (6 bases). The germline V gene has CDR1 MNHNY and CDR2 SVGAGI (reference sequence). The CDR3 has 14 amino acids. The ends were cut back, 4 bases at V and 7 bases at J, with 15 bases in the middle. The CDR3 spells CASSSHRELNTQYF. The CDR3 nucleotides are TGTGCCAGCAGTTCTCACAGGGAATTAAATACGCAGTATTTT.

This chain joins TRBV9 and TRBJ1-3; D remains unclear. Germline V gives CDR1 SGDLS, CDR2 YYNGEE. The CDR3 totals 17 residues. Trimming took 2 bases from V and 1 from J, leaving 16 bases between them. In DNA form, the CDR3 reads TGTGCCAGCAGCGTTGGTTGGCAGCCTTCTTCTGGAAACACCATATATTTT. It yields the protein CASSVGWQPSSGNTIYF.

This clone was counted a few times. The gene calls are TRBV19 and TRBJ1-6; 10 bases align to TRBD1. V gave up 9 bases and J gave up 10 bases; unmatched junction bases: 15. CDR3 size: 16 residues. CDR1 and CDR2 from the germline V gene are LNHDA and SQIVND (reference sequence). The CDR3: CASRDLRTGGSSPLHF. Here the CDR3 DNA reads TGTGCCAGCCGAGACCTAAGGACAGGGGGTAGCTCACCCCTCCACTTT.

The chain recombines TRBV28 with TRBJ2-5, with 10 positions matching TRBD1. The germline V gene has CDR1 MDHEN and CDR2 SYDVKM. The V gene end was trimmed by 6 bases and the J gene end by 0 bases; junction bases not matched to a gene: 10. This CDR3 is 17 amino acids long. CDR3 protein: CASRGQGRGSHQETQYF. As DNA, the CDR3 is TGTGCCAGCAGGGGACAGGGGCGAGGTTCGCACCAAGAGACCCAGTACTTC.